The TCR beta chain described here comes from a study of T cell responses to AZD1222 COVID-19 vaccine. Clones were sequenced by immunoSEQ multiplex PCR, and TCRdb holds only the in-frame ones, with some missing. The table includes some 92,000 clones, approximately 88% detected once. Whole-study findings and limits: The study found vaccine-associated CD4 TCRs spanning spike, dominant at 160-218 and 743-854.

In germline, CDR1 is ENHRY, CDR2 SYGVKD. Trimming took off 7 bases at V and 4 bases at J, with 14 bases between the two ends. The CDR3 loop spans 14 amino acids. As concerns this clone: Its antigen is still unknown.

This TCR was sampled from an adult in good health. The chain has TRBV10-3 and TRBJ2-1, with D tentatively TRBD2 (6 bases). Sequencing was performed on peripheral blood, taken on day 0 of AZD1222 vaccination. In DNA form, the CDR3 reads TGTGCCATCACTGATTGGAGGGTTTACAATGAGCAGTTCTTC. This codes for CAITDWRVYNEQFF.